A selection of T cell receptor beta chains follows, all from one sample in a study of blood T cells in healthy people across ages. TCRdb used MiXCR to reprocess the 5' RACE reads, holding one entry per CDR3 protein. The table has more than 1,400,000 distinct CDR3 sequences, roughly 45% seen once. Sequenced material: blood. The origin of the receptors is a woman aged 18-29 years in good health. The CDR3 runs from the conserved cysteine through the conserved F or W. Fields, in order: J gene, V gene, D gene, clone size, CDR3 DNA, CDR3 protein. A D gene is named only where the DNA matches it firmly. Clone size is not always given. Where it is, it says once, few, many or a class for expanded clones.

TRBJ2-7	TRBV15	NA	many	TGTGCCACCCCGATTCCTTACAGCGAGCAGTACTTC	CATPIPYSEQYF
TRBJ2-7	TRBV27	TRBD1	NA	TGTGCCAGTATGGGACCTTCGCACAGGGGGAGTTTATACGAGCAGTACTTC	CASMGPSHRGSLYEQYF
TRBJ1-2	TRBV18	NA	NA	TGTGCCAGCTCACCATCAGACACTTACGGCTACACCTTC	CASSPSDTYGYTF
TRBJ1-3	TRBV20-1	NA	once	TGCAGTGCTAGAGTGGCAGGGTCTGGAAACACCATATATTTT	CSARVAGSGNTIYF
TRBJ1-4	TRBV6-5	NA	NA	TGTGCCAGCAGTTACTTAAATGGTGGTAATGAAAAACTGTTTTTT	CASSYLNGGNEKLFF
TRBJ2-7	TRBV27	TRBD2	few	TGTGCCAGCAGTGCCGGACTAGCGGGAGCGTCCTACGAGCAGTACTTC	CASSAGLAGASYEQYF
TRBJ2-3	TRBV2	NA	few	TGTGCCAGCAGTGGGGACAACACAGATACGCAGTATTTT	CASSGDNTDTQYF
TRBJ2-6	TRBV3-1	TRBD1	few	TGTGCCAGCAGACAAGCCCCAGGGGGCTCTGGGGCCAACGTCCTGACTTTC	CASRQAPGGSGANVLTF
TRBJ2-7	TRBV12-3/TRBV12-4	NA	NA	TGTGCCAGCAGTTTAGGGGCTAGGTGGGGCAGGCAATCCTACGAGCAGTACTTC	CASSLGARWGRQSYEQYF
TRBJ2-3	TRBV28	NA	NA	TGTGCCAGCACCACCTGGGGGGGGCCAGCAGATACGCAGTATTTT	CASTTWGGPADTQYF
TRBJ1-2	TRBV20-1	NA	NA	TGCAGTGCTAGAGAGGTGGGACCGTTGGGCTACACCTTC	CSAREVGPLGYTF
TRBJ1-1	TRBV20-1	NA	NA	TGCAGTGCTAGAGTGCTGGGAGAGTACACTGAAGCTTTCTTT	CSARVLGEYTEAFF
TRBJ2-7	TRBV28	NA	few	TGTGCCAGCAGTTTCCGAGGACGGTCCTACGAGCAGTACTTC	CASSFRGRSYEQYF
TRBJ2-5	TRBV12-3/TRBV12-4	NA	few	TGTGCCAGCAGGTCCCGTGTTGGCAATGAGCAGTACTTC	CASRSRVGNEQYF
TRBJ1-5	TRBV5-1	NA	few	TGCGCCAGCAGGCCTACAGGGACCCCCAATCAGCCCCAGCATTTT	CASRPTGTPNQPQHF
TRBJ2-5	TRBV19	NA	NA	TGTGCCAGTACCCCAACGTGGCAGGCTAAAGAGACCCAGTACTTC	CASTPTWQAKETQYF
TRBJ2-3	TRBV2	NA	few	TGTGCCAGCAGTGAACAAGGGGGGACAGATACGCAGTATTTT	CASSEQGGTDTQYF
TRBJ1-6	TRBV20-1	NA	NA	TGCAGTGCTAGAGGGGGACCCGGAAATTCACCCCTCCACTTT	CSARGGPGNSPLHF
TRBJ1-1	TRBV5-1	TRBD1	NA	TGCGCCAGCAGCCGAAGACAGGGCGGAGGGCTGAACACTGAAGCTTTCTTT	CASSRRQGGGLNTEAFF
TRBJ1-2	TRBV5-5	NA	few	TGTGCCAGCCATGGACAGAGCTATGGCTACACCTTC	CASHGQSYGYTF
TRBJ2-7	TRBV9	TRBD2	few	TGTGCCAGCAGCGTAGGGCTAGCGGGGGCCTCCTACGAGCAGTACTTC	CASSVGLAGASYEQYF
TRBJ1-1	TRBV13	NA	NA	TGTGCCAGCAGCTTAAATACTCGTCAGGGTGTCACTGAAGCTTTCTTT	CASSLNTRQGVTEAFF
TRBJ2-5	TRBV6-6	NA	many	TGTGCCAGCAGTCGTTCGGGGTCGTCAGAGACCCAGTACTTC	CASSRSGSSETQYF
TRBJ1-1	TRBV5-5	TRBD1	NA	TGTGCCAGCAGCAAGGGGGCCCGGTCCACTGAAGCTTTCTTT	CASSKGARSTEAFF
TRBJ1-4	TRBV18	NA	NA	TGTGCCAGCTCACCCCGAGGGGGGGCAGGCGAAAAACTGTTTTTT	CASSPRGGAGEKLFF
TRBJ2-1	TRBV2	NA	NA	TGTGCCAGCAGTCCGGACCAACCCACCTACAATGAGCAGTTCTTC	CASSPDQPTYNEQFF
TRBJ2-3	TRBV20-1	NA	NA	TGCAGTGCTAGATCGGCAGGGAGTACAGATACGCAGTATTTT	CSARSAGSTDTQYF
TRBJ1-2	TRBV7-2	NA	NA	TGTGCCAGCAGCTTAAGCAAAAGTATTTATGGCTACACCTTC	CASSLSKSIYGYTF
TRBJ2-5	TRBV20-1	TRBD2	few	TGCAGTGCTAAACTAGCGGGGCTCCAAGAGACCCAGTACTTC	CSAKLAGLQETQYF
TRBJ1-3	TRBV3-1	NA	NA	TGTGCCAGCAGCCGATTAACGGGGGACCCTGGAAACACCATATATTTT	CASSRLTGDPGNTIYF
TRBJ2-7	TRBV7-3	TRBD1	few	TGTGCCAGCAGCCCGGGACAGGGGCAGAACGAGCAGTACTTC	CASSPGQGQNEQYF
TRBJ2-7	TRBV3-1	TRBD2	once	TGTGCCAGCAGCCAAGGGACTAGCGGGCGAGACGAGCAGTACTTC	CASSQGTSGRDEQYF
TRBJ1-2	TRBV5-1	NA	NA	TGCGCCAGCAGCTTGGAGCAGGCAGGCTACACCTTC	CASSLEQAGYTF
TRBJ2-1	TRBV6-5	NA	NA	TGTGCCAGCAGTTACGGGGTGGACCCCTCCTACAATGAGCAGTTCTTC	CASSYGVDPSYNEQFF
TRBJ1-5	TRBV2	NA	NA	TGTGCCAGCAGTATCGATCAGCCCCAGCATTTT	CASSIDQPQHF
TRBJ1-4	TRBV7-9	NA	few	TGTGCCAGCAGCCGGGACCTAACTAATGAAAAACTGTTTTTT	CASSRDLTNEKLFF
TRBJ1-2	TRBV6-5	TRBD1	few	TGTGCCAGCAGTAGCAACGACAGGGGAGAAGATGGCTACACCTTC	CASSSNDRGEDGYTF
TRBJ1-2	TRBV11-2	NA	NA	TGTGCCAGCAGCTTAGGGCCAGGGAGTCACTATGGCTACACCTTC	CASSLGPGSHYGYTF
TRBJ1-2	TRBV10-3	NA	NA	TGTGCCATCAGTAGGAGCCGAATTATAAAGGGCTACACCTTC	CAISRSRIIKGYTF
TRBJ1-2	TRBV7-9	NA	few	TGTGCCACCGTTTTGGGTGGCTACACCTTC	CATVLGGYTF
TRBJ2-5	TRBV5-4	NA	NA	TGTGCCAGCAGACAGCGGACCCAAGAGACCCAGTACTTC	CASRQRTQETQYF
TRBJ1-2	TRBV20-1	TRBD1	NA	TGCAGTGCTAGCTGTGTGGGACAGGCAAACTATGGCTACACCTTC	CSASCVGQANYGYTF
TRBJ2-7	TRBV6-1	NA	NA	TGTGCCAGCAGTGAACAAGGGGGAGGACTACGCGAGCAGTACTTC	CASSEQGGGLREQYF
TRBJ2-3	TRBV11-2	TRBD2	NA	TGTGCCAGCAGCCAGTGGGGGGGTGCTAGCACAGATACGCAGTATTTT	CASSQWGGASTDTQYF
TRBJ1-1	TRBV20-1	NA	few	TGCAGTGCTAACAAGGCCGGGAGGGACACTGAAGCTTTCTTT	CSANKAGRDTEAFF
TRBJ1-1	TRBV29-1	NA	few	TGCAGCGTTGAAGAAAACACTGAAGCTTTCTTT	CSVEENTEAFF
TRBJ2-1	TRBV5-1	NA	NA	TGCGCCAGCAGCTTGGGACACTATGCCTACAATGAGCAGTTCTTC	CASSLGHYAYNEQFF
TRBJ2-5	TRBV6-2/TRBV6-3	TRBD2	NA	TGTGCCAGCAGTTCTCCGGGACTAACCCCGTACTTC	CASSSPGLTPYF
TRBJ1-6	TRBV28	TRBD1	few	TGTGCCAGCAGTTTTCAGGGGGCGGACTATAATTCACCCCTCCACTTT	CASSFQGADYNSPLHF
TRBJ2-7	TRBV12-3/TRBV12-4	TRBD1	NA	TGTGCCAGCAGTAGTCGACAGGGATCGGACGAGCAGTACTTC	CASSSRQGSDEQYF
TRBJ2-7	TRBV12-3/TRBV12-4	NA	many	TGTGCCAGCAGCCCGGGACGCTACGAGCAGTACTTC	CASSPGRYEQYF
TRBJ2-5	TRBV5-1	NA	few	TGCGCCAGCAGTCAAAATCCGGACGCGGGGACCCAGTACTTC	CASSQNPDAGTQYF
TRBJ2-5	TRBV29-1	NA	NA	TGCAGCGTTGGGGGAGGCAGGGGCCATTTCGGGGAGACCCAGTACTTC	CSVGGGRGHFGETQYF
TRBJ2-1	TRBV4-1	NA	NA	TGCGCCAGCAGCCAAGATGGGAGGGCAGGGGATGAGCAGTTCTTC	CASSQDGRAGDEQFF